The 13 T cell receptor beta chains below all came from one sample that was sequenced in a study of blood T cell repertoires in COVID-19. TCRdb keeps only in-frame clones here, not all; method: immunoSEQ multiplex PCR. The sample lists roughly 100,000 clones, around 89% seen once, with about 5% in the top ten. Sequenced sample: peripheral blood. These receptors all come from a woman of 80 years or more with active COVID-19.

The CDR3 spells CASSPGLKETQYF. CDR3 DNA: TGTGCCAGCAGCCCGGGACTAAAAGAGACCCAGTACTTC. V is TRBV7-7 and J is TRBJ2-5; 7 nucleotides align to TRBD2. CDR1 SSHAT and CDR2 FNYEAQ come from the germline V gene (reference sequence). The J segment lost 3 bases and the V segment lost 5 bases, leaving 3 bases of the junction unmatched. The CDR3 is 13 residues long.

This clone was seen a handful of times. Other nucleotide sequences from this sample produce the same CDR3. The chain joins TRBV7-9 to TRBJ2-3, with 10 bases fitting TRBD2. Germline CDR1 and CDR2: SEHNR and FQNEAQ (reference sequence). The V segment lost 1 base and the J segment 0 bases; nucleotides outside the gene matches: 1. CDR3 length: 16 residues. CDR3 residues: CASSLGTSGSTDTQYF. CDR3 nucleotides: TGTGCCAGCAGCTTAGGGACTAGCGGTAGCACAGATACGCAGTATTTT.

V usage is TRBV4-1 and J usage is TRBJ2-5; TRBD1 is a possible D gene (6 bases). Trimming removed 1 base from V and 0 bases from J, with 9 bases in between. Germline V gene sequence: CDR1 MGHRA, CDR2 YSYEKL. The CDR3 covers 15 residues. CDR3 coding DNA: TGCGCCAGCAGCCAAGGACAGGTGTACCAAGAGACCCAGTACTTC. It codes for CASSQGQVYQETQYF.

The sample holds one count of this clone. V and J are TRBV5-6 and TRBJ2-7, with 8 bases fitting TRBD1. The germline gives CDR1 SGHDT, CDR2 YYEEEE. V was clipped by 4 bases and J by 1 base; unmatched bases: 19. There are 19 residues in the CDR3. CDR3 coding DNA: TGTGCCAGCAGCCGAAGAGGGACAGGCGGGCGAGGAAAGTCCTACGAGCAGTACTTC. Its protein is CASSRRGTGGRGKSYEQYF.

The J gene is TRBJ2-2, the V gene TRBV5-8; 8 nucleotides agree with TRBD1. Germline CDR1 SGHTS, CDR2 YDEGEE. The CDR3 is made up of 15 amino acids. V gave up 4 bases and J gave up 0 bases; unmatched junction bases: 2. CDR3 in DNA: TGTGCCAGCAGCGGACAGGGCACGAACACCGGGGAGCTGTTTTTT. This gives the protein CASSGQGTNTGELFF. Full variable domain (remainder filled in from reference TRBV5-8 and TRBJ2-2): EAGVTQSPTHLIKTRGQQATLRCSPISGHTSVYWYQQALGLGLQFLLWYDEGEERNRGNFPPRFSGRQFPNYSSELNVNALELEDSALYLCASSGQGTNTGELFFGEGSRLTVL.

The chain recombines TRBV7-9 with TRBJ2-2; D is uncertain. The V and J ends lost 8 bases and 8 bases respectively, with 15 bases between them. Germline loops: CDR1 SEHNR, CDR2 FQNEAQ (reference sequence). The length of the CDR3 is 13 residues. The CDR3 nucleotides are TGTGCCAGCGTGGGCCCCTCGAAGGGGGAGCTGTTTTTT. Translating gives CASVGPSKGELFF. The variable domain in full, completed from reference TRBV7-9 and TRBJ2-2, reads DTGVSQNPRHKITKRGQNVTFRCDPISEHNRLYWYRQTLGQGPEFLTYFQNEAQLEKSRLLSDRFSAERPKGSFSTLEIQRTEQGDSAMYLCASVGPSKGELFFGEGSRLTVL.

V and J are TRBV7-7 and TRBJ2-5, with a weak D call TRBD2 (6 bases). Per germline, CDR1 SSHAT and CDR2 FNYEAQ (reference sequence). Trimming took 5 bases from V and 5 from J, leaving 15 bases between them. This CDR3 is 14 amino acids long. This CDR3 is CASSHLGRSETQYF. Here the CDR3 DNA reads TGTGCCAGCAGCCACCTCGGGAGAAGCGAGACCCAGTACTTC.

The gene calls are TRBV28 and TRBJ2-3; D call uncertain. The germline CDR1 and CDR2 sequences are MDHEN and SYDVKM. Trimming pared 7 bases from V and 1 base from J, leaving 6 bases between. CDR3 size: 12 residues. The CDR3 here is CASTRGTDTQYF. CDR3 bases: TGTGCCAGCACTCGGGGCACAGATACGCAGTATTTT.

V usage is TRBV29-1 and J usage is TRBJ1-2; D perhaps matches TRBD1 (6 bases). Germline V gives CDR1 SQVTM, CDR2 ANQGSEA. This CDR3 comprises 10 residues. Trimming removed 4 bases at V and 13 bases at J, with 13 bases between. The CDR3 DNA follows: TGCAGCGTTGCTCTCGGACAGACCACCTTC. Translated: CSVALGQTTF.

The chain couples TRBV18 to TRBJ2-1, with a possible D match to TRBD2 (6 bases). V was clipped by 6 bases and J by 6 bases, with 24 bases between them. The CDR3 contains 17 residues. The germline CDR1 and CDR2 sequences are KGHSH and LQKENI. This chain's CDR3 is CASSQGSGLYFTNEQFF. DNA of the CDR3: TGTGCCAGCTCTCAAGGCTCGGGACTCTACTTTACCAATGAGCAGTTCTTC.

The chain links TRBV4-3 to TRBJ2-3; tentative D call: TRBD2 (7 bases). Germline V gene sequence: CDR1 LGHNA, CDR2 YSLEER. V was trimmed by 3 bases and J by 4 bases, leaving 17 bases between them. The CDR3 has 16 amino acids. In nucleotides, the CDR3 is TGCGCCAGCAGCCAGAGCCGGGGGGCGAAGTCAGATACGCAGTATTTT. Protein product: CASSQSRGAKSDTQYF.

The chain has TRBV7-3 and TRBJ2-2, with 11 bases aligning to TRBD2. In germline, CDR1 is SGHTA, CDR2 FQGTGA. The junction had 2 bases not matched to a gene; V was cut back by 3 bases and J by 5 bases. This CDR3 spans 15 amino acids. The CDR3 sequence: CASSFSGRGTGELFF. The CDR3 nucleotides read TGTGCCAGCAGCTTTAGCGGGAGGGGTACCGGGGAGCTGTTTTTT.

The rearrangement joins TRBV7-6 to TRBJ2-1; 10 bases line up with TRBD1. This CDR3 has 15 residues. V dropped 5 bases and J dropped 8; count of bases not matched to a gene: 9. Germline values: CDR1 SGHVS, CDR2 FNYEAQ. In DNA, the CDR3 is TGTGCCAGCAGCCCGACAGGGGGCGCAATATATGAGCAGTTCTTC. Translating it yields CASSPTGGAIYEQFF. Supplemented by reference TRBV7-6 and TRBJ2-1, the full variable domain reads GAGVSQSPRYKVTKRGQDVALRCDPISGHVSLYWYRQALGQGPEFLTYFNYEAQQDKSGLPNDRFSAERPEGSISTLTIQRTEQRDSAMYRCASSPTGGAIYEQFFGPGTRLTVL.